Listed here are 14 T cell receptor beta chains from one sample, sequenced in a study of blood T cell repertoires in COVID-19. TCRdb keeps only in-frame clones here, not all; method: immunoSEQ multiplex PCR. This repertoire shows about 68,000 clones, approximately 92% found once; its top ten account for about 7.4%. Sequences were obtained from peripheral blood. The receptors originated from a man aged 45 to 65 with active COVID-19.

The chain recombines TRBV11-2 with TRBJ2-7; 11 nucleotides line up with TRBD2. The germline CDR1 and CDR2 sequences are SGHAT and FQNNGV. V shed 5 bases, J shed 5 bases, and the junction held 8 bases outside the gene matches. The CDR3 is 15 amino acids. Written as DNA, the CDR3 is TGTGCCAGCAGCCTCGCCGGGACTAGCGGCCACGAGCAGTACTTC. It translates to CASSLAGTSGHEQYF. Together with reference TRBV11-2 and TRBJ2-7, the CDR3 gives the full variable domain: EAGVAQSPRYKIIEKRQSVAFWCNPISGHATLYWYQQILGQGPKLLIQFQNNGVVDDSQLPKDRFSAERLKGVDSTLKIQPAKLEDSAVYLCASSLAGTSGHEQYFGPGTRLTVT.

J is TRBJ1-2 and V is TRBV7-9, with a tentative D call TRBD1 (5 bases). The ends were cut back, 4 bases at V and 2 bases at J, with 17 bases in the middle. Germline CDR1 reads SEHNR; CDR2 reads FQNEAQ (reference sequence). The CDR3 consists of 16 residues. DNA for the CDR3: TGTGCCAGCAGCTCCCCCTCCTCCGACAGAAACTATGGCTACACCTTC. Its protein is CASSSPSSDRNYGYTF.

The V call is TRBV6-2 or TRBV6-3, the J call TRBJ2-3; D call uncertain. Trimming took 2 bases from V and 4 from J, leaving 10 bases between them. The CDR3 totals 14 residues. Germline V lookup: CDR1 MNHEY, CDR2 SVGEGT. The CDR3 DNA is TGTGCCAGCAGTTACGGTCGAGTGGCAGATACGCAGTATTTT. Translation: CASSYGRVADTQYF.

The chain couples TRBV7-2 to TRBJ2-7; a possible D gene is TRBD1 (5 bases). The CDR3 is made up of 14 amino acids. Trimming removed 1 base from V and 4 bases from J, with 11 bases in between. In germline, CDR1 is SGHTA, CDR2 FQGNSA. Here the CDR3 DNA reads TGTGCCAGCAGCTTAGTTCAGGGCCAGTACGAGCAGTACTTC. Its protein is CASSLVQGQYEQYF.

The chain employs TRBV11-2 and TRBJ2-2, with TRBD2 matching 7 bases. Per the germline V gene, CDR1 is SGHAT and CDR2 is FQNNGV. V shed 5 bases and J 5 bases; nucleotides not matched to a gene: 8. This CDR3 is 15 amino acids long. The CDR3 DNA is TGTGCCAGCAGCCCCACCAGCGGGAAAACCGGGGAGCTGTTTTTT. Its protein is CASSPTSGKTGELFF.

This chain connects TRBV6-5 to TRBJ1-4; D may be TRBD1 (6 bases). The length of the CDR3 is 14 residues. The V end was cut by 6 bases, the J end by 6 bases, with 14 bases between. The germline gives CDR1 MNHEY, CDR2 SVGAGI. Here the CDR3 reads CASRNRARDEKLFF. In DNA form, the CDR3 reads TGTGCCAGCAGAAACAGGGCTCGGGATGAAAAACTGTTTTTT.

The chain links TRBV29-1 to TRBJ2-2, with D possibly being TRBD1 (6 bases). This CDR3 region has 13 residues. V lost 6 bases and J 0 bases, leaving 8 bases between the germline ends. Germline V gene data show CDR1 as SQVTM and CDR2 as ANQGSEA. This CDR3 is CSVGHTNTGELFF. The CDR3 DNA sequence: TGCAGCGTGGGACATACGAACACCGGGGAGCTGTTTTTT.

CDR3 sequence (DNA): TGCAGCGTTGAGACAGGGTTTGAAGCTTTCTTT. It encodes CSVETGFEAFF. The rearrangement uses TRBV29-1 and TRBJ1-1; 7 nucleotides agree with TRBD1. The CDR3 contains 11 residues. Germline CDR1 is SQVTM and CDR2 is ANQGSEA. V was pared by 3 bases and J by 7 bases, with 2 bases of the junction left unmatched.

V gene TRBV5-6 combines with J gene TRBJ1-3, with a tentative D call TRBD1 (5 bases). Between the trimmed V and J ends, which lost 4 bases and 1 base, there was a span of 12 bases. CDR3 length: 15 residues. Germline CDR1 and CDR2: SGHDT and YYEEEE. CDR3 bases: TGTGCCAGCAGCCCCGGCGGGGGGTCTGGAAACACCATATATTTT. This translates into CASSPGGGSGNTIYF.

The chain recombines TRBV5-1 with TRBJ1-5; D is unresolved. Trimming stripped 4 bases from V and 6 bases from J, with 11 bases between. Germline loops: CDR1 SGHRS, CDR2 YFSETQ. The CDR3 contains 13 residues. CDR3 nucleotides: TGCGCCAGCAGCAAGAGAAGCGGTCAGCCCCAGCATTTT. Translation gives CASSKRSGQPQHF.

J is TRBJ2-7 and V is TRBV12-5; TRBD1 is a possible D gene (6 bases). Germline V gene lookup returns CDR1 LGHNT and CDR2 FRNRAP. This CDR3 region has 13 residues. V was cut by 1 base and J by 2 bases, with 6 bases left in between. CDR3 DNA: TGTGCTAGTGGTTTGGGGGACACCTACGAGCAGTACTTC. Translated: CASGLGDTYEQYF.

The chain couples TRBV5-1 to TRBJ1-1, with 8 positions matching TRBD1. V dropped 6 bases and J dropped 2; count of bases not matched to a gene: 6. The CDR3 runs to 14 residues. Germline V gene lookup returns CDR1 SGHRS and CDR2 YFSETQ. This CDR3 is CASTQGAINTEAFF. DNA for the CDR3: TGCGCCAGCACCCAGGGGGCAATCAACACTGAAGCTTTCTTT.

The gene calls are TRBV19 and TRBJ1-4; D might be TRBD1 (5 bases). Germline V gives CDR1 LNHDA, CDR2 SQIVND (reference sequence). The CDR3 totals 16 residues. The germline V and J ends were trimmed by 4 bases and 3 bases, with 15 bases remaining between them. CDR3 DNA sequence: TGTGCCAGTAGTACCCCCCCGGGGGGAGCTAATGAAAAACTGTTTTTT. The encoded protein is CASSTPPGGANEKLFF.

The chain is built from TRBV18 and TRBJ2-2; TRBD1 matches at 7 bases. The CDR3 sequence is 16 residues long. The germline CDR1 and CDR2 sequences are KGHSH and LQKENI. V lost 3 bases, J lost 1 base, and 5 bases stayed unmatched. CDR3 sequence (DNA): TGTGCCAGCTCACCTTCGGGACAGCAGAACACCGGGGAGCTGTTTTTT. This sequence encodes CASSPSGQQNTGELFF.